Listed below are T cell receptor beta chains from one sample, sequenced in a study of blood T cell repertoires in COVID-19. Profiled with immunoSEQ multiplex PCR; TCRdb holds only in-frame clones, not every one. The sample records over 70,000 clones, approximately 91% being singletons. Sequenced sample: peripheral blood. The receptors originated from a man in his fifties or sixties with COVID-19, enrolled during active disease. The CDR3 runs from the conserved cysteine through the conserved F or W. Each record gives: J gene, clone size, V gene, D gene, CDR3 DNA, CDR3 protein. The D gene is left open where the match is weak. Size values are once, few and many counts, or a class for expanded clones, and some rows have none.

TRBJ2-7 | NA | TRBV11-3 | NA | TGTGCCAGCAGCACGACAGGCTACGAGCAGTACTTC | CASSTTGYEQYF
TRBJ2-1 | few | TRBV18 | TRBD2 | TGTGCCAGCTCACCCCTACTAGCGGGAGGGTACAATGAGCAGTTCTTC | CASSPLLAGGYNEQFF
TRBJ2-3 | NA | TRBV4-1 | TRBD2 | TGCGCCAGCAGCCGGCAGCGGGAGGCTCGCACAGATACGCAGTATTTT | CASSRQREARTDTQYF
TRBJ2-2 | few | TRBV4-1 | TRBD2 | TGCGCCAGCAGCCAATTAGCGGGAGCGAACACCGGGGAGCTGTTTTTT | CASSQLAGANTGELFF
TRBJ1-4 | once | TRBV7-2 | NA | TGTGCCAGCAGCTATAGTCCAACTAATGAAAAACTGTTTTTT | CASSYSPTNEKLFF
TRBJ2-5 | once | TRBV9 | TRBD2 | TGTGCCAGCAGCACCACCGGGACTAGCGAGACCCAGTACTTC | CASSTTGTSETQYF
TRBJ2-3 | NA | TRBV15 | NA | TGTGCCACCAGATCTGGGGGCTTCGCAGATACGCAGTATTTT | CATRSGGFADTQYF
TRBJ1-1 | NA | TRBV7-9 | NA | TGTGCCAGCAGCTGGGATGGAGGCGGGAACACTGAAGCTTTCTTT | CASSWDGGGNTEAFF
TRBJ2-1 | NA | TRBV29-1 | NA | TGCAGCGTTGACAGGGGGGTTGAGCAGTTCTTC | CSVDRGVEQFF
TRBJ1-2 | NA | TRBV5-4 | NA | TGTGCCAGCAGCTCGACTCTCCTACTTAACTATGGCTACACCTTC | CASSSTLLLNYGYTF
TRBJ1-1 | NA | TRBV7-9 | NA | TGTGCCAGCAGCTCCTTTTCTCTGAACACTGAAGCTTTCTTT | CASSSFSLNTEAFF
TRBJ2-5 | NA | TRBV6-5 | TRBD2 | TGTGCCAGCAGTTTAGCGGGAAAAGAGACCCAGTACTTC | CASSLAGKETQYF
TRBJ2-1 | NA | TRBV2 | NA | TGTGCCAGCAGTGCGACTAGGTCAAATGAGCAGTTCTTC | CASSATRSNEQFF
TRBJ2-7 | NA | TRBV28 | TRBD1 | TGTGCCAGCATCACCCCCGGGACAGGGGGCAACGAGCAGTACTTC | CASITPGTGGNEQYF
TRBJ1-1 | NA | TRBV25-1 | NA | TGTGCCAGCAGGGGGGAGGGGAACACTGAAGCTTTCTTT | CASRGEGNTEAFF
TRBJ1-2 | NA | TRBV28 | TRBD1 | TGTGCCAGCAGTGCACAGGGGCGCTATGGCTACACCTTC | CASSAQGRYGYTF
TRBJ2-1 | NA | TRBV19 | TRBD2 | TGTGCCAGTAGTTTGGCTAGCGGGTCCAATGAGCAGTTCTTC | CASSLASGSNEQFF
TRBJ1-6 | NA | TRBV2 | NA | TGTGCCAGCAACGAACAGGGCTTCGGTAATTCACCCCTCCACTTT | CASNEQGFGNSPLHF
TRBJ2-7 | NA | TRBV28 | NA | TGTGCCAGCAGCCCGGGAAATTACGAGCAGTACTTC | CASSPGNYEQYF
TRBJ1-5 | few | TRBV30 | TRBD1 | TGTGCCTGGAGTCTTACAGGGGAACAGCCCCAGCATTTT | CAWSLTGEQPQHF
TRBJ2-3 | NA | TRBV28 | TRBD1 | TGTGCCAGCGGGCTTGGACAGGGCACAGATACGCAGTATTTT | CASGLGQGTDTQYF
TRBJ2-5 | NA | TRBV18 | TRBD2 | TGTGCCAGCTCCCTGAGACTAGCGGGAGAAGAGACCCAGTACTTC | CASSLRLAGEETQYF
TRBJ1-2 | once | TRBV10-3 | TRBD1 | TGTGCCATCAATCCAGGGGGTGACGGCTACACCTTC | CAINPGGDGYTF
TRBJ2-1 | NA | TRBV5-8 | TRBD1 | TGTGCCAGCAGCCTAGACAGGGAAGTTGGTGATGAGCAGTTCTTC | CASSLDREVGDEQFF
TRBJ2-3 | NA | TRBV19 | TRBD2 | TGTGCCAGTAGTCTTAGCGGGACGGATACGCAGTATTTT | CASSLSGTDTQYF
TRBJ2-1 | once | TRBV5-8 | NA | TGTGCCAGCAGCTACCTACCAGGGGGGGAGCAGTTCTTC | CASSYLPGGEQFF